A selection of T cell receptor beta chains follows, all from one sample in a study of blood T cell repertoires in COVID-19. Sequencing used immunoSEQ multiplex PCR; TCRdb keeps in-frame clones, though not all of them. In the table there are around 250,000 clones, roughly 86% of which are singletons. The source material was peripheral blood. These receptors originate from a man between 18 and 29 years old with active or convalescent COVID-19. The CDR3 runs from the conserved cysteine through the conserved F or W. Each record gives: clone size, J gene, D gene, V gene, CDR3 DNA, CDR3 protein. A D gene is named only where the DNA matches it firmly. Size is omitted from some rows. Given values are once, few, many or a class for expanded clones.

abundance: .; j_gene: TRBJ1-4; d_gene: .; v_gene: TRBV30; CDR3nt: TGTGCCTGGAGCCTCCACGGGGGGGGTAATGAAAAACTGTTTTTT; CDR3aa: CAWSLHGGGNEKLFF
abundance: .; j_gene: TRBJ2-7; d_gene: TRBD2; v_gene: TRBV5-1; CDR3nt: TGCGCCAGCAGCTCTGGACTAGCGGGCGAGCAGTACTTC; CDR3aa: CASSSGLAGEQYF
abundance: .; j_gene: TRBJ1-2; d_gene: TRBD1; v_gene: TRBV5-1; CDR3nt: TGCGCCAGCAGCCTAGGACAGGGGCGGAACTATGGCTACACCTTC; CDR3aa: CASSLGQGRNYGYTF
abundance: .; j_gene: TRBJ2-1; d_gene: TRBD2; v_gene: TRBV24-1; CDR3nt: TGTGCCACCAGTGATTGGAGACCGGGACTAGCGGGATTGGATGAGCAGTTCTTC; CDR3aa: CATSDWRPGLAGLDEQFF
abundance: .; j_gene: TRBJ1-4; d_gene: TRBD1; v_gene: TRBV19; CDR3nt: TGTGCCAGTAGTCTGTTGACAGGGGGCAGTGAAAAACTGTTTTTT; CDR3aa: CASSLLTGGSEKLFF
abundance: .; j_gene: TRBJ2-7; d_gene: .; v_gene: TRBV2; CDR3nt: TGTGCCAGCAGGGTGGGTGAGTCTAGGCAGTACTTC; CDR3aa: CASRVGESRQYF
abundance: once; j_gene: TRBJ1-1; d_gene: TRBD1; v_gene: TRBV28; CDR3nt: TGTGCCAGCGCTGACCGGACAGGGCCAAAGAACACTGAAGCTTTCTTT; CDR3aa: CASADRTGPKNTEAFF
abundance: once; j_gene: TRBJ2-5; d_gene: .; v_gene: TRBV28; CDR3nt: TGTGCCAGCAGTCCGACGTGGAAGCGGCCAGATTCGGCAGAGACCCAGTACTTC; CDR3aa: CASSPTWKRPDSAETQYF
abundance: .; j_gene: TRBJ2-2; d_gene: .; v_gene: TRBV7-2; CDR3nt: TGTGCCAGCAGCTTAAAAGGGGGCGGGGAGCTGTTTTTT; CDR3aa: CASSLKGGGELFF
abundance: once; j_gene: TRBJ1-4; d_gene: .; v_gene: TRBV6-5; CDR3nt: TGTGCCAGCCGGGGGGCTGGTAATGAAAAACTGTTTTTT; CDR3aa: CASRGAGNEKLFF
abundance: .; j_gene: TRBJ2-7; d_gene: .; v_gene: TRBV24-1; CDR3nt: TGTGCCACCAGTGATGCCACGGACAGCCCCTACGAGCAGTACTTC; CDR3aa: CATSDATDSPYEQYF
abundance: .; j_gene: TRBJ2-1; d_gene: .; v_gene: TRBV18; CDR3nt: TGTGCCAGCTCACCGTCGTCTACTGGAGGGAATGAGCAGTTCTTC; CDR3aa: CASSPSSTGGNEQFF
abundance: .; j_gene: TRBJ1-6; d_gene: .; v_gene: TRBV7-2; CDR3nt: TGTGCCAGCAGCTTCATTAGTTCACCCCTCCACTTT; CDR3aa: CASSFISSPLHF
abundance: once; j_gene: TRBJ2-3; d_gene: .; v_gene: TRBV9; CDR3nt: TGTGCCAGCAGTGAAGGGGGGGCCTTGCGCACAGATACGCAGTATTTT; CDR3aa: CASSEGGALRTDTQYF
abundance: .; j_gene: TRBJ2-7; d_gene: TRBD2; v_gene: TRBV6-5; CDR3nt: TGTGCCAGCAGTCCGAGACTAGCGGGAGATCGGGAGCAGTACTTC; CDR3aa: CASSPRLAGDREQYF
abundance: .; j_gene: TRBJ2-1; d_gene: TRBD1; v_gene: TRBV2; CDR3nt: TGTGCCAGCATCCGGACAGGGGATTCGCGTGAGCAGTTCTTC; CDR3aa: CASIRTGDSREQFF
abundance: few; j_gene: TRBJ2-5; d_gene: .; v_gene: TRBV4-1; CDR3nt: TGCGCCAGCAGCCAAGGTGCGGAGTCTCAAGAGACCCAGTACTTC; CDR3aa: CASSQGAESQETQYF
abundance: .; j_gene: TRBJ2-2; d_gene: TRBD1; v_gene: TRBV5-1; CDR3nt: TGCGCCAGCAGGGAATCGGGACAGGGGAACACCGGGGAGCTGTTTTTT; CDR3aa: CASRESGQGNTGELFF
abundance: .; j_gene: TRBJ1-3; d_gene: TRBD1; v_gene: TRBV7-6; CDR3nt: TGTGCCAGCAGCTTACCTGGACAGGGCGAGGACACCATATATTTT; CDR3aa: CASSLPGQGEDTIYF
abundance: .; j_gene: TRBJ2-1; d_gene: TRBD2; v_gene: TRBV12-3/TRBV12-4; CDR3nt: TGTGCCAGCAGTATTAGCGGGTACAATGAGCAGTTCTTC; CDR3aa: CASSISGYNEQFF